The sequence of this T cell receptor (beta chain) was determined in a study of blood T cell repertoires in COVID-19. Study information: Whether acute or convalescent, the COVID-19 samples came from the United States, Italy and Spain. Sources were T cells, B-cell-depleted T cells, or PBMCs; the material itself was cDNA or gDNA.

Generated by immunoSEQ multiplex PCR, the TCRdb table keeps only in-frame clones and is missing some. The sample records 66,000 or so clones, about four fifths being singletons. This clone came up a few times. The V end was cut by 6 bases, the J end by 0 bases, with 12 bases between. Germline V gene sequence: CDR1 MDHEN, CDR2 SYDVKM. CDR3 length: 15 residues. This receptor was obtained from a human donor in a cohort sampled during active COVID-19. Source material: peripheral blood. This rearrangement joins TRBV28 to TRBJ1-3; the D is unclear. In DNA, the CDR3 is TGTGCCAGCAGACCTTCGGTTAGCTCTGGAAACACCATATATTTT. Translating gives CASRPSVSSGNTIYF.